This TCR beta chain originates from a study of T cell responses to AZD1222 COVID-19 vaccine (dated by TCRdb to about 2021). About the study as a whole: AZD1222 recipients given second doses at about 4 weeks or at about 12 weeks were pooled, since spike-specific TCR depth and breadth were not found to differ between the two schedules. A total of over 230 trial participants underwent TCR sequencing, of whom roughly 210 received two doses of AZD1222 and some 25 received two doses of the MenACWY control vaccine. Trial participants were enrolled by age into subgroups of 18-55, 56-69 and 70-plus years, and around 150, 28 and 57 TCR-sequenced participants, respectively, were included in these subgroups. Here is what the overall study found, with its caveats: Nearly half of unique spike-specific TCRs reportedly recognized epitopes outside regions mutated in the B.1.351 and B.1.1.7 variants. The whole spike protein was spanned by vaccine-associated CD4 TCRs, and dominant responses were seen in regions 160-218 and 743-854. Participants were mostly white British, with more females than males. The authors suggested clonal diversity may have been underestimated. A significant rise in spike-specific TCR breadth and depth was observed after two AZD1222 doses relative to day 0 and relative to MenACWY recipients. Because no day 14 peak-response samples were available, the repertoires could be characterized only after the peak T cell response. Only six AZD1222 recipients were SARS-CoV-2 seropositive at baseline, limiting conclusions about previously exposed vaccinees. The 56-69-year group was small, and its depth increase did not reach significance, likely because of low power.

The sample's time point label, decoded: baseline before first vaccination. Vaccinee samples were obtained from the UK trials COV001 and COV002, which included a single-blind randomized controlled phase 2/3 trial of AZD1222 (ChAdOx1 nCoV-19) in healthy adults. For TCRbeta chain sequencing, PBMC samples were collected from trial participants at day 0 and at day 28 after the second dose. Note on this clone: Its antigen is not yet known. The record has no base qualities; no much larger clone is one base away.

The CDR3 regions of human TCRbeta chains were subjected to immunosequencing. The study's processing was this. TCRs in the repertoires were matched against a reference library of SARS-CoV-2-specific TCRs that had been generated with the MIRA antigen-specificity platform. Breadth was defined as the fraction of unique TCRs that were SARS-CoV-2-associated, and depth was defined as the fraction of total T cells that were SARS-CoV-2-associated. Using the MIRA data, every spike-specific TCR was mapped to the spike region that the TCR reacted to and assigned to either a CD4 or a CD8 class. Log10-transformed breadth and depth values were compared by one-way ANOVA with Sidak's multiple comparisons tests. Held by TCRdb, this immuneACCESS table contains in-frame sequences only and omits some clones. Under half of the omission traces to an unresolved V gene where checked; the cause of the rest is unknown. The DNA gave D and trimming, while V, J and clone size come from that table. Here the sample has roughly 150,000 clones; about 90% occur a single time. The biggest ten clones account for less than 6.5% of the sample.

The germline V gene specifies SGHVS as CDR1 and FQNEAQ as CDR2. Between the V and J ends, shortened by 5 bases and 1 base respectively, the junction contains 4 bases. The CDR3 starts with the cysteine, ends with the phenylalanine, and has 12 residues. CDR3 DNA only is kept here, 36 bases in frame from base 1. The specimen comprised peripheral blood, sampled on day 0 of AZD1222 vaccination. The chain links TRBV7-8 with TRBJ2-3, with no confidently assigned D gene. This sequence originates from an adult in good health. The DNA sequence reads TGTGCCAGCAGCCACCGCACAGATACGCAGTATTTT. It translates to CASSHRTDTQYF.